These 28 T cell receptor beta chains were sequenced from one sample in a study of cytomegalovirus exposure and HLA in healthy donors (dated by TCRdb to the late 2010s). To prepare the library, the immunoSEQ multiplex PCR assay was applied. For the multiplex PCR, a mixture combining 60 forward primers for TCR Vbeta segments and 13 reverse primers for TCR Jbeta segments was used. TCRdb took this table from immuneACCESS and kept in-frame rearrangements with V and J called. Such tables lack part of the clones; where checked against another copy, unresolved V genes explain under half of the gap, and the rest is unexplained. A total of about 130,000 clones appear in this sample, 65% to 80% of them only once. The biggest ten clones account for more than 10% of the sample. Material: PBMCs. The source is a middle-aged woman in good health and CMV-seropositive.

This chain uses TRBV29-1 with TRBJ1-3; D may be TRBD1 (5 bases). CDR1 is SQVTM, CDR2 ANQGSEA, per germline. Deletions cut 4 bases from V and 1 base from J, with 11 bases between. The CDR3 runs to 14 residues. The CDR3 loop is CSVGPTGSGNTIYF. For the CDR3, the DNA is TGCAGCGTTGGCCCAACAGGTTCTGGAAACACCATATATTTT.

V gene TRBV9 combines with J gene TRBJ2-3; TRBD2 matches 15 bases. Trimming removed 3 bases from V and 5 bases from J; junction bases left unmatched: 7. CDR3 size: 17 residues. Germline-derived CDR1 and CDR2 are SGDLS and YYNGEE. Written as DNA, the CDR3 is TGTGCCAGCAGCGAGAGGGGACTAGCGGGAGGAATAGATACGCAGTATTTT. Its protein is CASSERGLAGGIDTQYF.

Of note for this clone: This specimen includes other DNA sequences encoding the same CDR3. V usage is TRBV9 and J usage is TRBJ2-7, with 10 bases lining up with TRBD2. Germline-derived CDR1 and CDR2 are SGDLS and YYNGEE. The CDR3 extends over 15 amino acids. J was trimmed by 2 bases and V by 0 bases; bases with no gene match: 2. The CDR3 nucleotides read TGTGCCAGCAGCGTAGGCCTAGCGGGAGCCTACGAGCAGTACTTC. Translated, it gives CASSVGLAGAYEQYF.

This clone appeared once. CDR3 in amino acids: CASSLAAVATDTQYF. DNA for the CDR3: TGCGCCAGCAGCTTGGCGGCGGTCGCAACAGATACGCAGTATTTT. The V call is TRBV5-1, the J call TRBJ2-3; no clear D. The V gene's germline CDR1 is SGHRS and CDR2 YFSETQ. Trimming stripped 0 bases from V and 3 bases from J, with 11 bases between. The CDR3 is 15 amino acids.

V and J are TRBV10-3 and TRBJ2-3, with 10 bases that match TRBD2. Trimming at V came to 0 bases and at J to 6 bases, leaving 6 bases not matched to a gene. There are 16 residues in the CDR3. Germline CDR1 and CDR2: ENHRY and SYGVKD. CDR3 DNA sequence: TGTGCCATCAGTGAGTCTGGTAGCGGGAGGTCGGATACGCAGTATTTT. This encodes CAISESGSGRSDTQYF.

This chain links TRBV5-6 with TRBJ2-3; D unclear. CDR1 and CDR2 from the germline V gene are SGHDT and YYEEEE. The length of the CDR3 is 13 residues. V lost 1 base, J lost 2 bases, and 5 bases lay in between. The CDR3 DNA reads TGTGCCAGCAGCTTGCGGTACACAGATACGCAGTATTTT. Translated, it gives CASSLRYTDTQYF.

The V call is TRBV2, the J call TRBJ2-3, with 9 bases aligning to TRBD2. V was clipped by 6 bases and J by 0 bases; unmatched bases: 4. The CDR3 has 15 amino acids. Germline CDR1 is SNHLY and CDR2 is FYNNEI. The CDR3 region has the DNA TGTGCCAGCAGGGACGGGACTAGCAGCACAGATACGCAGTATTTT. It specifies CASRDGTSSTDTQYF.

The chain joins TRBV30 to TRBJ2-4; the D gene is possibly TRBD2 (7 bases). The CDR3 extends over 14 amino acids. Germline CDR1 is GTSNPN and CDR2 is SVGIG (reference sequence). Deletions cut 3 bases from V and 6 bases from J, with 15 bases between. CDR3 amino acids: CAWSQGRGTNIQYF. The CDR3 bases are TGTGCCTGGAGCCAGGGGAGGGGGACAAACATTCAGTACTTC.

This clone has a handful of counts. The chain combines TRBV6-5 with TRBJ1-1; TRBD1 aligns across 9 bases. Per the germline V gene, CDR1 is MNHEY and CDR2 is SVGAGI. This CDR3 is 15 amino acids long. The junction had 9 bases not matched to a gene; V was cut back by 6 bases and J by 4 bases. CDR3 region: CASSPTGGAVTEAFF. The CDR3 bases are TGTGCCAGCAGCCCTACAGGGGGCGCAGTCACTGAAGCTTTCTTT.

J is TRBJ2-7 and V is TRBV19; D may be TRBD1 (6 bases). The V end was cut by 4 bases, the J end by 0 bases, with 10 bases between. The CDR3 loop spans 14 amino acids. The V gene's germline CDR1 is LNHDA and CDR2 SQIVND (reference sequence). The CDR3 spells CASSNRDNSYEQYF. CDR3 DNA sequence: TGTGCCAGTAGTAACCGGGACAACTCCTACGAGCAGTACTTC.

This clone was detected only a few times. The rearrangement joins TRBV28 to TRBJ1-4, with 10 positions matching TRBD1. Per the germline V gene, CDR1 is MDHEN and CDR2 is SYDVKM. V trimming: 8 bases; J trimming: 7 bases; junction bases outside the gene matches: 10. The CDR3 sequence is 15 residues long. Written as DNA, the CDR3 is TGTGCCAGCCTTCCCTCTGGACAGGGGGTTGAAAAACTGTTTTTT. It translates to CASLPSGQGVEKLFF.

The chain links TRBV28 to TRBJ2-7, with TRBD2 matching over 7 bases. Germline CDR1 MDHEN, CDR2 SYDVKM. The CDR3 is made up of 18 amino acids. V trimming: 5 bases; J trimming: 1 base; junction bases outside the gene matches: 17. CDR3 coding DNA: TGTGCCAGCAGTCCCTCCCTCGGACTAGGGGCAGGATCCTACGAGCAGTACTTC. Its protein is CASSPSLGLGAGSYEQYF.

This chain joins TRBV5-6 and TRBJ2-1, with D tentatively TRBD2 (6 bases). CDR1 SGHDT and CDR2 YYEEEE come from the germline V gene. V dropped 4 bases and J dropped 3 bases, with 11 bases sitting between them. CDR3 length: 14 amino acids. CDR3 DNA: TGTGCCAGCAGCCCCTCGGGACTCTACAATGAGCAGTTCTTC. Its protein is CASSPSGLYNEQFF.

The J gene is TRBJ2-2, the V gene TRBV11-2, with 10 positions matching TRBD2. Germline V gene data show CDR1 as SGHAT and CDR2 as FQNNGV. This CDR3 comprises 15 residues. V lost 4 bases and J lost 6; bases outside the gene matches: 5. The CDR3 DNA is TGTGCCAGCAGCTCCCGGACTAGCGGTGCCGGGGAGCTGTTTTTT. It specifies CASSSRTSGAGELFF.

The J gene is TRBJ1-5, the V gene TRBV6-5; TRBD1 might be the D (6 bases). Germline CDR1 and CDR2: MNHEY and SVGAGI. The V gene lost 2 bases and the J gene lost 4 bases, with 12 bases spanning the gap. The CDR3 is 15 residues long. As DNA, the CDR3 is TGTGCCAGCAGTTACGGCTGGGGGCTTAATCAGCCCCAGCATTTT. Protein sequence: CASSYGWGLNQPQHF.

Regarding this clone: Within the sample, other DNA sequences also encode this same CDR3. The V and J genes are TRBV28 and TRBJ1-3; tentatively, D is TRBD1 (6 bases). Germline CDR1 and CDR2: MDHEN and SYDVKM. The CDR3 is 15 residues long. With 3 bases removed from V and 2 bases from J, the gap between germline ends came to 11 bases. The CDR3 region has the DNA TGTGCCAGCAGTTTTAGGGGGGGCACTGGAAACACCATATATTTT. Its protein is CASSFRGGTGNTIYF.

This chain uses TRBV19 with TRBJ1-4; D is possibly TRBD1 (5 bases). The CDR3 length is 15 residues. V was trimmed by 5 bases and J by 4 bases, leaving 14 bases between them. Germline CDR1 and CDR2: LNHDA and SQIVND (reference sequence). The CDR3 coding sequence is TGTGCCAGTAGTTCGTCGACAGTGGGTAATGAAAAACTGTTTTTT. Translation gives CASSSSTVGNEKLFF.

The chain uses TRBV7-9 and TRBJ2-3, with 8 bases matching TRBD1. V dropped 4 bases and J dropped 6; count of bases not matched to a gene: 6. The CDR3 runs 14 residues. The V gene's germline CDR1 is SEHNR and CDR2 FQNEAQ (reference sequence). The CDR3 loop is CASSSRQGSDTQYF. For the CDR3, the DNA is TGTGCCAGCAGCTCGAGACAGGGGAGCGATACGCAGTATTTT.

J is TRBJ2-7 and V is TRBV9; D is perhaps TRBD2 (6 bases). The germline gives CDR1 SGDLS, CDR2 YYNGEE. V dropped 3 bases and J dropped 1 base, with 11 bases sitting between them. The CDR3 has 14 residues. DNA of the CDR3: TGTGCCAGCAGCGCTGGAGGGAGGTCCTACGAGCAGTACTTC. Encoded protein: CASSAGGRSYEQYF.

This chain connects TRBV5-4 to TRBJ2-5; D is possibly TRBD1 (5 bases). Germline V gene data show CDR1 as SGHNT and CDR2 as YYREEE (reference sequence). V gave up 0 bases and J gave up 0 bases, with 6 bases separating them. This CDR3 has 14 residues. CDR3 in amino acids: CASSLGQNQETQYF. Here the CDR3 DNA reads TGTGCCAGCAGCTTGGGACAGAACCAAGAGACCCAGTACTTC.

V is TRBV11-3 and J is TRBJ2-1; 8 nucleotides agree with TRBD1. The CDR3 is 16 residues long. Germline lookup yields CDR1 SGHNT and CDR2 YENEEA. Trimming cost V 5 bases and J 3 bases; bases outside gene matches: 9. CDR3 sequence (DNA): TGTGCCAGCAGCGAGCGAATAGGACAGGGCTACAATGAGCAGTTCTTC. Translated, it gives CASSERIGQGYNEQFF.

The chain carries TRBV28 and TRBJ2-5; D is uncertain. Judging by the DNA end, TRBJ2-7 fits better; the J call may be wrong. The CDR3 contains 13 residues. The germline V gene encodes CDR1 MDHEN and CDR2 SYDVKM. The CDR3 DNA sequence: TGTGCCAGCAGCCAGACTCCCTCCTACGAGCAGTACTTC. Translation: CASSQTPSYEQYF.

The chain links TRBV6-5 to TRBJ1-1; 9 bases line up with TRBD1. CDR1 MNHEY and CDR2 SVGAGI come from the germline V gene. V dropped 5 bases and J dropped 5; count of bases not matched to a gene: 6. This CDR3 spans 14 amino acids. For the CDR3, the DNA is TGTGCCAGCAGTGACCGGGACAGGGTTACTGAAGCTTTCTTT. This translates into CASSDRDRVTEAFF.

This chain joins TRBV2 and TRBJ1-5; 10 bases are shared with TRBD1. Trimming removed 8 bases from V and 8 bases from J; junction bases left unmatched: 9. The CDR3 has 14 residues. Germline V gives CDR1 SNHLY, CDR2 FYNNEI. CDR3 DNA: TGTGCCAGCCAGACAGGGGGCCGGGGGGAGCCCCAGCATTTT. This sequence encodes CASQTGGRGEPQHF.

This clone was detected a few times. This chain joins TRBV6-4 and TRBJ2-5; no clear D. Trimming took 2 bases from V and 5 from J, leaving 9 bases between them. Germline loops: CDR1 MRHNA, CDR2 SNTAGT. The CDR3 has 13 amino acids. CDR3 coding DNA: TGTGCCAGCAGTGACACGAGGAAGGAGACCCAGTACTTC. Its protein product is CASSDTRKETQYF.

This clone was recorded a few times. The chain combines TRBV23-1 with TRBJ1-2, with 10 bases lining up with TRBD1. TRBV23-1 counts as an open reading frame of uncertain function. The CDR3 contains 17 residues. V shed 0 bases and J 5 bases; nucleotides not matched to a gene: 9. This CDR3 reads CASSQSRDRGPGYGYTF. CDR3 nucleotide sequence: TGCGCCAGCAGTCAATCCCGGGACAGGGGCCCTGGGTATGGCTACACCTTC.

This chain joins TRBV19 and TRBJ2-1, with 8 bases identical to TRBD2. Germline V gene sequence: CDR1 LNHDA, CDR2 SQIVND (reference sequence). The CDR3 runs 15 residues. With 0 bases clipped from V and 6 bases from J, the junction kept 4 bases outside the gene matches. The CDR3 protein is CASSIEGSGINEQFF. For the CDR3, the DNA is TGTGCCAGTAGTATAGAAGGTAGCGGGATCAATGAGCAGTTCTTC.

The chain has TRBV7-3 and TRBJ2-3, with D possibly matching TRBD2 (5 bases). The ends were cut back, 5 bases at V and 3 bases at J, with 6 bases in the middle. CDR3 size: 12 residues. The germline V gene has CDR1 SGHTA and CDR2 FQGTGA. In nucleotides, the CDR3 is TGTGCCAGCAGCCCGGGAACAGATACGCAGTATTTT. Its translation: CASSPGTDTQYF.